The 7 T cell receptor beta chains given below trace back to one sample, sequenced in a study of OX40 agonist ivuxolimab in advanced cancers. Measured with immunoSEQ multiplex PCR; TCRdb has only the in-frame clones, and not every one. The data hold tens of thousands of clones, with 80% to 95% observed a single time. This specimen was CD4+ or CD8+ T cells sorted from blood, taken in a trial of the OX40 agonist ivuxolimab. The receptors derive from an adult with an advanced solid tumor such as melanoma, head and neck, liver or kidney cancer.

This rearrangement joins TRBV6-1 to TRBJ1-1; perhaps TRBD1 as D (5 bases). The CDR3 runs to 14 residues. Trimming shortened V by 3 bases and J by 5 bases, and 13 bases separated the two germline ends. Germline V CDR1 and CDR2: MNHNS, SASEGT. In nucleotides, the CDR3 is TGTGCCAGCAGTGACAAAGGACACTTTACTGAAGCTTTCTTT. Translation gives CASSDKGHFTEAFF.

The V and J genes are TRBV10-3 and TRBJ2-1; 9 positions agree with TRBD2. CDR3 size: 13 residues. The V gene end was trimmed by 8 bases and the J gene end by 6 bases; junction bases not matched to a gene: 5. CDR1 is ENHRY and CDR2 is SYGVKD in the germline V gene. Here the CDR3 DNA reads TGTGCCATCGAGGCGGGGGGGGTCAATGAGCAGTTCTTC. This encodes CAIEAGGVNEQFF.

The chain has TRBV6-5 and TRBJ2-7; 10 positions match TRBD1. Germline CDR1 and CDR2: MNHEY and SVGAGI. This CDR3 has 14 amino acids. After removal of 5 bases from V and 3 bases from J, the junction contained 4 bases not matched to a gene. The DNA for the CDR3 is TGTGCCAGCAGTACGGGACAGGGGTTCTACGAGCAGTACTTC. Translating it yields CASSTGQGFYEQYF.

J is TRBJ2-1 and V is TRBV5-8; TRBD2 matches at 8 bases. Trimming removed 3 bases from V and 5 bases from J; junction bases left unmatched: 13. The CDR3 is 17 residues long. Germline V lookup: CDR1 SGHTS, CDR2 YDEGEE. In DNA, the CDR3 is TGTGCCAGCAGCTCCAACCTACTAGCGGTTGGGGACAATGAGCAGTTCTTC. This encodes CASSSNLLAVGDNEQFF.

The chain joins TRBV19 to TRBJ2-1, with 8 bases aligning to TRBD1. This CDR3 spans 15 amino acids. Germline V gene data show CDR1 as LNHDA and CDR2 as SQIVND (reference sequence). The J segment lost 5 bases and the V segment lost 0 bases, leaving 3 bases of the junction unmatched. CDR3 sequence: CASSIDRGHNNEQFF. The DNA for the CDR3 is TGTGCCAGTAGTATAGACAGGGGGCACAACAATGAGCAGTTCTTC.

The chain couples TRBV7-9 to TRBJ2-4; D may be TRBD1 (6 bases). From germline, CDR1 is SEHNR and CDR2 FQNEAQ (reference sequence). V lost 2 bases, J lost 1 base, and 21 bases lay in between. This CDR3 is 19 amino acids long. Here the CDR3 DNA reads TGTGCCAGCAGCTTACTTCTCACCACCGCGAGGGGGGCCAAAAACATTCAGTACTTC. This gives the protein CASSLLLTTARGAKNIQYF.

This clone was recorded a few times. The gene calls are TRBV29-1 and TRBJ1-1; the match to TRBD1 covers 7 bases. Germline CDR1 is SQVTM and CDR2 is ANQGSEA. V lost 8 bases to trimming and J lost 4 bases; unmatched junction nucleotides: 10. The CDR3 runs 13 residues. In DNA, the CDR3 is TGCAGCACAACGACAGGGTGGGGCACTGAAGCTTTCTTT. Its protein product is CSTTTGWGTEAFF.